These 22 T cell receptor beta chains originate from one sample sequenced in a study of blood T cells in healthy people across ages. Together with a sample-barcoded 5' primer, a J-beta primer mix was included in a second PCR lasting roughly 6 to 12 cycles. TCRdb re-analysed the 5' RACE reads in MiXCR, keeping a single row per CDR3 protein. The sample contains around 1.5 million distinct CDR3 sequences, about 31% of which appear only once. The sequenced sample was blood. The receptors were sampled from a woman younger than 45 in good health.

The chain employs TRBV20-1 and TRBJ1-5; tentative D call: TRBD1 (6 bases). Looked up from germline, CDR1 is DFQATT and CDR2 is SNEGSKA (reference sequence). The V end was cut by 6 bases, the J end by 1 base, with 19 bases between. This CDR3 comprises 16 residues. CDR3 sequence (DNA): TGCAGTGCCGTCCGGGGGGCCGCCCTCAGCAATCAGCCCCAGCATTTT. Protein product: CSAVRGAALSNQPQHF.

This clonotype appeared a few times. V usage is TRBV4-1 and J usage is TRBJ1-5, with 7 bases lining up with TRBD1. The junction had 6 bases not matched to a gene; V was cut back by 0 bases and J by 7 bases. The CDR3 spans 15 residues. Germline loops: CDR1 MGHRA, CDR2 YSYEKL. CDR3 bases: TGCGCCAGCAGCCAAGACCGGACAGGCTCGCAGCCCCAGCATTTT. Translating gives CASSQDRTGSQPQHF.

The chain joins TRBV12-3 or TRBV12-4 to TRBJ2-7, with 10 bases aligning to TRBD1. This CDR3 contains 14 residues. The V gene end was trimmed by 4 bases and the J gene end by 5 bases; junction bases not matched to a gene: 5. The chain's CDR3 is CASSWDRGSNEQYF. CDR3 nucleotide sequence: TGTGCCAGCAGTTGGGACAGGGGCTCTAACGAGCAGTACTTC.

The V call is TRBV20-1, the J call TRBJ2-7, with D perhaps being TRBD1 or TRBD2 (5 bases each). Germline CDR1 and CDR2: DFQATT and SNEGSKA (reference sequence). V dropped 4 bases and J dropped 7 bases, with 14 bases sitting between them. This CDR3 contains 12 residues. The chain's CDR3 is CSATGPEGEQYF. Written as DNA, the CDR3 is TGCAGTGCTACCGGCCCTGAGGGGGAGCAGTACTTC.

This chain links TRBV5-1 with TRBJ2-1, with 8 bases lining up with TRBD1. The CDR3 extends over 15 amino acids. CDR1 and CDR2 from the germline V gene are SGHRS and YFSETQ. V shed 0 bases and J 6 bases; nucleotides not matched to a gene: 5. Here the CDR3 reads CASSLAGQVGNEQFF. In nucleotides, the CDR3 is TGCGCCAGCAGCTTGGCGGGACAGGTAGGCAATGAGCAGTTCTTC.

In its sample, this clonotype was seen many times. V usage is TRBV29-1 and J usage is TRBJ2-1; 8 bases agree with TRBD2. Trimming took 6 bases from V and 4 from J; bases not matched to a gene: 2. This CDR3 has 12 residues. Germline V gene data show CDR1 as SQVTM and CDR2 as ANQGSEA. The CDR3 region has the DNA TGCAGCGTCGGGAGGGGTTACAATGAGCAGTTCTTC. Translated: CSVGRGYNEQFF.

The rearrangement uses TRBV4-1 and TRBJ1-4, with a tentative D call TRBD1 (5 bases). V gave up 7 bases and J gave up 7 bases, with 25 bases separating them. The CDR3 spans 17 residues. CDR1 is MGHRA and CDR2 is YSYEKL in the germline V gene. In nucleotides, the CDR3 is TGCGCCAGCAACCAGGCCCCACAGGTCACCGAAAGTGAAAAACTGTTTTTT. This translates into CASNQAPQVTESEKLFF.

The chain joins TRBV20-1 to TRBJ1-2; the match to TRBD1 covers 12 bases. Per the germline V gene, CDR1 is DFQATT and CDR2 is SNEGSKA (reference sequence). The CDR3 consists of 16 residues. Trimming took 6 bases from V and 4 from J; bases not matched to a gene: 12. The CDR3 DNA reads TGCAGTGCGCCCGGGACAGGGGGCGCTTCCCCCTATGGCTACACCTTC. Translated, it gives CSAPGTGGASPYGYTF.

As for this clonotype: A much larger clone lies one base from this, so it may be a read error. The chain uses TRBV30 and TRBJ2-4, with 9 bases lining up with TRBD1. The length of the CDR3 is 15 residues. Germline assignment: CDR1 GTSNPN and CDR2 SVGIG (reference sequence). CDR3 residues: CAWSAGQGAKNTQYF. DNA of the CDR3: TGTGCCTGGAGTGCGGGACAGGGAGCCAAAAACACTCAGTACTTC.

The chain joins TRBV20-1 to TRBJ2-4, with TRBD1 identical over 7 bases. J was trimmed by 6 bases and V by 5 bases; bases with no gene match: 13. From germline, CDR1 is DFQATT and CDR2 SNEGSKA (reference sequence). The CDR3 extends over 15 amino acids. The CDR3 sequence is CSAGDSPLWGNIQYF. The CDR3 DNA reads as TGCAGTGCTGGGGACAGCCCTTTGTGGGGAAACATTCAGTACTTC.

J is TRBJ1-1 and V is TRBV4-1; D uncertain. The V end lost 2 bases, the J end lost 3 bases, and 13 bases lay between the germline ends. Per germline, CDR1 MGHRA and CDR2 YSYEKL. The CDR3 has 15 residues. The CDR3 nucleotides read TGCGCCAGCAGCCAATCCCCTTACCAGGACACTGAAGCTTTCTTT. It encodes CASSQSPYQDTEAFF.

This clonotype showed up just a few times. J is TRBJ2-1 and V is TRBV7-3; 9 bases agree with TRBD1. Germline V CDR1 and CDR2: SGHTA, FQGTGA. The CDR3 sequence is 16 residues long. Trimming removed 2 bases from V and 4 bases from J; junction bases left unmatched: 6. The DNA of the CDR3 is TGTGCCAGCAGCTTACGGGGACAGGGAGCTTACAATGAGCAGTTCTTC. Protein: CASSLRGQGAYNEQFF. Full variable domain (outside the CDR3, taken from reference TRBV7-3 and TRBJ2-1): GAGVSQTPSNKVTEKGKYVELRCDPISGHTALYWYRQSLGQGPEFLIYFQGTGAADDSGLPNDRFFAVRPEGSVSTLKIQRTERGDSAVYLCASSLRGQGAYNEQFFGPGTRLTVL.

This clonotype was picked up a small number of times. This chain connects TRBV5-6 to TRBJ1-2; possible D gene TRBD1, 5 bases. CDR3 size: 18 residues. The V end was cut by 0 bases, the J end by 1 base, with 19 bases between. The germline V gene has CDR1 SGHDT and CDR2 YYEEEE. The DNA for the CDR3 is TGTGCCAGCAGCTTGGAGTTGGACACGATGAATTTTAACTATGGCTACACCTTC. Its protein product is CASSLELDTMNFNYGYTF.

The chain employs TRBV20-1 and TRBJ2-3, with 11 bases that match TRBD2. The CDR3 length is 18 residues. Germline V gene lookup returns CDR1 DFQATT and CDR2 SNEGSKA (reference sequence). V trimming: 0 bases; J trimming: 0 bases; junction bases outside the gene matches: 8. The CDR3 sequence is CSARDRASGGRSTDTQYF. CDR3 bases: TGCAGTGCTAGAGATAGGGCTAGCGGGGGGAGAAGCACAGATACGCAGTATTTT.

V is TRBV7-9 and J is TRBJ2-1; a possible D gene is TRBD2 (5 bases). This CDR3 has 19 residues. Germline lookup yields CDR1 SEHNR and CDR2 FQNEAQ (reference sequence). V was clipped by 1 base and J by 1 base, with 20 bases between them. The CDR3 protein is CASSLVTGSFSESYNEQFF. The CDR3 DNA follows: TGTGCCAGCAGCTTAGTAACGGGAAGCTTTTCCGAATCCTACAATGAGCAGTTCTTC.

Only a few counts were recorded for this clonotype. The gene calls are TRBV2 and TRBJ1-2; the D gene is possibly TRBD1 (6 bases). The CDR3 has 15 residues. The germline V and J ends were trimmed by 4 bases and 4 bases, with 16 bases remaining between them. CDR1 is SNHLY, CDR2 FYNNEI, per germline. Here the CDR3 DNA reads TGTGCCAGCAGTGTTCAACAGGGAGGTGGCTATGGCTACACCTTC. Its translation is CASSVQQGGGYGYTF.

V and J are TRBV28 and TRBJ1-3, with unresolved D. The CDR3 length is 15 residues. From germline, CDR1 is MDHEN and CDR2 SYDVKM. V lost 0 bases and J 2 bases, leaving 8 bases between the germline ends. The CDR3 sequence is CASSLWQIPGNTIYF. The CDR3 DNA is TGTGCCAGCAGTTTATGGCAGATACCTGGAAACACCATATATTTT. Variable domain in full (rest from reference TRBV28 and TRBJ1-3): DVKVTQSSRYLVKRTGEKVFLECVQDMDHENMFWYRQDPGLGLRLIYFSYDVKMKEKGDIPEGYSVSREKKERFSLILESASTNQTSMYLCASSLWQIPGNTIYFGEGSWLTVV.

This clonotype has only a few counts. V gene TRBV3-1 combines with J gene TRBJ1-2; possible D gene TRBD1, 5 bases. This CDR3 comprises 14 residues. Trimming pared 4 bases from V and 4 bases from J, leaving 13 bases between. Germline CDR1 reads LGHDT; CDR2 reads YNNKEL (reference sequence). CDR3 sequence: CASSLEMGGYGYTF. CDR3 nucleotide sequence: TGTGCCAGCAGCCTCGAGATGGGGGGCTATGGCTACACCTTC. Full variable domain (remainder filled in from reference TRBV3-1 and TRBJ1-2): DTAVSQTPKYLVTQMGNDKSIKCEQNLGHDTMYWYKQDSKKFLKIMFSYNNKELIINETVPNRFSPKSPDKAHLNLHINSLELGDSAVYFCASSLEMGGYGYTFGSGTRLTVV.

This clonotype was detected a few times. The J gene is TRBJ2-1, the V gene TRBV3-1, with a possible D match to TRBD1 (6 bases). This CDR3 has 21 residues. V was cut by 0 bases and J by 0 bases, with 24 bases left in between. Looked up from germline, CDR1 is LGHDT and CDR2 is YNNKEL (reference sequence). This CDR3 reads CASSQDVDSRFLESSYNEQFF. The CDR3 DNA reads as TGTGCCAGCAGCCAAGATGTGGACAGCCGGTTTCTGGAAAGCTCCTACAATGAGCAGTTCTTC.

A few counts support this clonotype. The V gene is TRBV24-1, the J gene TRBJ2-5; 7 positions match TRBD2. Germline assignment: CDR1 KGHDR and CDR2 SFDVKD. V trimming: 8 bases; J trimming: 5 bases; junction bases outside the gene matches: 13. The CDR3 length is 15 residues. This CDR3 reads CATKRNRGVSETQYF. CDR3 sequence (DNA): TGTGCCACCAAGAGGAATCGGGGGGTTTCGGAGACCCAGTACTTC.

This clonotype was counted many times. The genes are TRBV2 and TRBJ2-1, with unresolved D. The CDR3 runs 14 residues. The V end was cut by 7 bases, the J end by 9 bases, with 19 bases between. Germline CDR1 SNHLY, CDR2 FYNNEI. Written as DNA, the CDR3 is TGTGCCAGCAAAGATCCTGGTAAAGTTGGTGAGCAGTTCTTC. It encodes CASKDPGKVGEQFF.

This chain connects TRBV6-1 to TRBJ1-2, with D possibly being TRBD1 (5 bases). The CDR3 is 16 amino acids. Trimming pared 2 bases from V and 4 bases from J, leaving 17 bases between. Germline CDR1 reads MNHNS; CDR2 reads SASEGT. The CDR3 spells CASSEIEGPIFYGYTF. Here the CDR3 DNA reads TGTGCCAGCAGTGAAATCGAGGGGCCCATTTTCTATGGCTACACCTTC.